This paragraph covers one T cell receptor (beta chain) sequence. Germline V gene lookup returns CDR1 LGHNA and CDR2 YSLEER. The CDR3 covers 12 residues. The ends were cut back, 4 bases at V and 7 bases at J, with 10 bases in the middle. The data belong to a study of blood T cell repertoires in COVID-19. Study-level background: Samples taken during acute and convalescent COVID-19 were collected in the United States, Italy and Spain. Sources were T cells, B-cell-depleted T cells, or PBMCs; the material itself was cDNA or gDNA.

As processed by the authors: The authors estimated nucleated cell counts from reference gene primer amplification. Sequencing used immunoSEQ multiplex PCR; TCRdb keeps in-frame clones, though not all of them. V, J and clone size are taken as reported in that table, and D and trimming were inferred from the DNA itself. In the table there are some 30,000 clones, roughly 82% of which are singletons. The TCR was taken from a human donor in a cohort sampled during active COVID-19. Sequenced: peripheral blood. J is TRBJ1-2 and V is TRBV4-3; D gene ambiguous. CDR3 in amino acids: CASSRGLGGYTF. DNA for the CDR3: TGCGCCAGCAGCCGAGGATTGGGTGGCTACACCTTC.